Detailed here is one TCR beta chain. At least ten counts were recorded for this clonotype. The antigen it binds to is not known. No qualities accompany the bases; no much larger clone lies one base away. This entry belongs to a study of blood T cells in healthy people across ages (dated by TCRdb to between 2015 and 2016). In the study overall: In model experiments, template switching captured about one uniquely barcoded TCR beta cDNA molecule for every two T cells. Age-related changes in TCR beta repertoire diversity were measured in the study by deep sequencing normalized with unique cDNA molecular identifiers. The donors were split into four age groups: young (average about 16 years), middle-aged (39), aged (over 55) and long-lived (over 75). To avoid experimental bias, donors of different ages were distributed randomly across sequencing lanes. For two donors (one aged 18 to 29 and one aged 80 or older), the study analyzed two additional independent replicas of 1 million unique cDNA reads from the same blood draw.

Trimming leaves V shorter by 2 bases and J shorter by 5 bases, with the junction holding 1 base beyond the gene matches. CDR1 and CDR2 are read off the germline V gene as MNHEY and SVGEGT. From the cysteine up to the phenylalanine, the CDR3 has a length of 16 residues. Only the CDR3 part of the read is kept: 48 bases, read in frame from the first base. What the authors observed across the whole study: A strong correlation was found between observed TCR beta diversity and the percentage of naive T cells measured by flow cytometry. Observed TCR beta diversity per million T cells fell roughly linearly with age, and a significant reduction was already apparent by age around 39. Total diversity estimates from one million sequenced T cells were considered lower bounds and underestimates. Compared with the aged group, the long-lived group had more naive CD4+ T cells, fewer expanded clones and increased TCR diversity, suggesting age selection. Conclusive comparison of naive and antigen-experienced compartments was prevented by the profiling of bulk unsorted PBMCs. The CMV infection status of donors was not known, potentially confounding age-related changes in expanded clonotypes.

Receptors were amplified or captured by 5' RACE. The sequencer was an Illumina HiSeq 2500. A second PCR of roughly 7 to 12 cycles was run with a J-beta primer mix and a sample-barcoded 5' primer. A template-switch 5' adaptor carrying 12 random nucleotides introduced a unique molecular identifier onto each TCR beta cDNA molecule. Each sample yielded at least 2.5 million CDR3-containing paired-end reads. All of the RNA was converted into first-strand cDNA using the Mint cDNA synthesis kit, with a TRBC-specific oligonucleotide serving as the primer. Following uracil-DNA glycosylase treatment, all cDNA underwent a first 18-cycle PCR with the universal primers M1SS and BC2_uni_R. In the paper's pipeline: Each sample was normalized by randomly selecting 1 million high-quality reads, each carrying a distinct molecular identifier. Instead of being binned into consensus sequences, reads that shared molecular identifiers were thrown out. CDR3 identification, clonotype clustering and error correction used MiTCR with a Q25 quality threshold and the strictest error-elimination algorithm. A nonparametric unseen species model with Euler transformation was used to estimate lower-bound total TCR beta diversity. TCRdb passed the public sequencing reads through fastp at Q25 and MiXCR, retaining productive beta sequences. For every CDR3 protein sequence, its rows merge into one entry that carries the most common genes and DNA. The V and J calls, along with clone size, are taken from TCRdb and not from the paper's own processing. The sample includes more than 800,000 distinct CDR3 sequences, with under 35% observed a single time. Of the sample, 17% is held by the ten largest clones.

Systemically healthy Caucasian individuals from Russia, about 38 in total and aged about 6 to 95 years, were included as donors. Each donor gave about 9.8 milliliters of peripheral blood, drawn into EDTA-treated Vacutainer tubes. PBMCs were isolated by Ficoll-Paque density-gradient centrifugation, with at least 6.5 million obtained per sample. Trizol reagent was used to extract total RNA from the PBMCs, yielding at least 5.5 micrograms per sample. Naive CD45RAhigh/CD27high T cell percentages were measured by flow cytometry on a PBMC aliquot from every donor. The source is a woman older than 75 in good health. The sequence joins TRBV6-2 or TRBV6-3 to TRBJ2-4, and TRBD2 matches 15 of the central bases. The sequenced sample was blood. The base sequence is TGTGCCAGCAGTTACGGACTAGCGGGGGGGGAAAACATTCAGTACTTC. Translated, it gives CASSYGLAGGENIQYF.